The rows below give T cell receptor beta chains drawn from one sample of a study of blood T cell repertoires in COVID-19. Repertoires were generated with immunoSEQ multiplex PCR, while TCRdb's copy carries only in-frame clones and drops some. The sample records 200,000 to 250,000 clones, 82% being singletons. Sequenced sample: peripheral blood. Every receptor here comes from a woman of 80 years or more with acute or convalescent COVID-19. Both conserved end residues are part of each CDR3.

v_gene,CDR3aa
TRBV2,CASSDGQPQHF
TRBV18,CASSPGQGDNYGYTF
TRBV18,CASSPQGVPTEAFF
TRBV29-1,CSGRGRGVYNEQFF
TRBV7-3,CASSLEAGATDTQYF
TRBV15,CATTLAGYNEQFF
TRBV7-3,CASSPQSGKTDTQYF
TRBV3-1/TRBV3-2,CASSHHRDRGPQAFF
TRBV9,CASSRREGSYNEQFF
TRBV7-2,CASSLAGQPNQPQHF
TRBV6-2/TRBV6-3,CASSNLVEAFF
TRBV7-3,CASSPGTGVNEQFF
TRBV20-1,CSASERGLAGVGTDTQYF
TRBV3-1/TRBV3-2,CASSQVGRSYTF
TRBV2,CANRPLAAAYEQYF
TRBV12-3/TRBV12-4,CASSLTVEAFF
TRBV6-5,CASRFDRNYGYTF
TRBV12-5,CASQAGQGYTEAFF
TRBV7-3,CASSTDRGYEQYF
TRBV2,CASSRGQANTEAFF
TRBV12-3/TRBV12-4,CASSQGGTEAFF
TRBV3-1/TRBV3-2,CASSLLRGGRGQGAFF